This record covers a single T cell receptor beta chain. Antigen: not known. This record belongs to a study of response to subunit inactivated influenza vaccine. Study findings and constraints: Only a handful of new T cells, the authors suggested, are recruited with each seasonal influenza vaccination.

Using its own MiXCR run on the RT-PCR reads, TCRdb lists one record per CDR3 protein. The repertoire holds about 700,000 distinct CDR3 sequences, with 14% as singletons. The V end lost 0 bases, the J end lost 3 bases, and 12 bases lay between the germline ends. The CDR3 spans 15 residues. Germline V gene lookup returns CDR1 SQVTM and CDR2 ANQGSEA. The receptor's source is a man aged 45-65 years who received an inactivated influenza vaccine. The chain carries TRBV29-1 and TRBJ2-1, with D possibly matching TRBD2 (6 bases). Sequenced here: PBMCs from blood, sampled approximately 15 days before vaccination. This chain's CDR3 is CSVEDRSGVYNEQFF. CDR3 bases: TGCAGCGTTGAAGACAGATCGGGAGTCTACAATGAGCAGTTCTTC.